This T cell receptor beta chain is from a study of T cell repertoires in cytomegalovirus infection. Study context: Both a matching HLA type and CMV infection were indicated by public TCR beta signatures.

V shed 1 base and J shed 2 bases, with 11 bases lying between them. The V gene's germline CDR1 is SGHVS and CDR2 FNYEAQ. This CDR3 spans 15 amino acids. The sample holds a few counts of this clonotype. TCRdb itself ran the reads through MiXCR, one entry per CDR3 protein. The table records hundreds of thousands of distinct CDR3 sequences, around a sixth of them present only once. The receptor was isolated from a human donor in good health (CMV status not recorded). Some clones in this sample may be carry-over from other donors' samples. The specimen was PBMCs. The chain recombines TRBV7-6 with TRBJ1-1; the D gene is possibly TRBD1 (5 bases). The chain's CDR3 is CASSLEGGTNTEAFF. The CDR3 coding sequence is TGTGCCAGCAGCTTAGAAGGAGGGACTAACACTGAAGCTTTCTTT.